This TCR beta chain was recovered during a study of T cell changes during pregnancy in multiple sclerosis. V lost 0 bases and J 4 bases, leaving 10 bases between the germline ends. The germline V gene encodes CDR1 SGHRS and CDR2 YFSETQ. The CDR3 has 15 amino acids. Sequenced by immunoSEQ multiplex PCR; TCRdb stores in-frame clones only, minus some. Of 45,000 to 55,000 clones in the sample, roughly 92% were seen once. This receptor was identified in a female donor with multiple sclerosis, enrolled in a pregnancy study. The sample here was peripheral blood, taken in the third trimester of pregnancy. This chain uses TRBV5-1 with TRBJ2-2; tentatively, D is TRBD1 (5 bases). The CDR3 coding sequence is TGCGCCAGCAGCTTGGTCCAGGGCGGCACCGGGGAGCTGTTTTTT. Its protein product is CASSLVQGGTGELFF.